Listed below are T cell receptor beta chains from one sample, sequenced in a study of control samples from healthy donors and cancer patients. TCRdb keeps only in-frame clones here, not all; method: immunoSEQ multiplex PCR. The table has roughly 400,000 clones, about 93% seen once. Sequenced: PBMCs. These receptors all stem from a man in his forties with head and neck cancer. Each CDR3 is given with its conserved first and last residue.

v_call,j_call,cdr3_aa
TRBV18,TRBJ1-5,CASSPDDNQPQHF
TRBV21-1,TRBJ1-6,CASSKGGQGASYNSPLHF
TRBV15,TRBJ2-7,CATSSGDSREEQYF
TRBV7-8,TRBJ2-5,CASSSGHLQETQYF
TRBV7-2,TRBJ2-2,CASSLGQANTGELFF
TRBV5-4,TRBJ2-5,CASSLRSGAQETQYF
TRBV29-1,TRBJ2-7,CSVEDPGTETYEQYF
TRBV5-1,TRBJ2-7,CASSPGLAGGSYEQYF
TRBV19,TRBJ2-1,CASSRASYNEQFF
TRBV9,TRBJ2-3,CASSPEGARNTQYF
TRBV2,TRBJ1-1,CASRTQVMNTEAFF
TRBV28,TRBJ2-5,CASRTALAGGQETQYF
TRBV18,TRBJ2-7,CASSPGTGGYEQYF
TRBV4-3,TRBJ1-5,CASSQEPVGQGLMSNQPQHF
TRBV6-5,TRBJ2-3,CASSYLGLAGEDTQYF
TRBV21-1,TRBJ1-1,CASSSQGQNTEAFF
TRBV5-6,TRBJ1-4,CASSSGDREVEKLFF
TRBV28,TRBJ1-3,CASTLSGTGSGNTIYF
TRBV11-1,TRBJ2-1,CASSFNLGAGILQFF
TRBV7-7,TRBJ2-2,CASSATHDGELFF